The 18 T cell receptor beta chains presented below share a single source sample, sequenced in a study of ipilimumab plus nivolumab after autologous stem cell transplantation. Some clones are missing from TCRdb's copy, which holds only in-frame ones; the method was immunoSEQ multiplex PCR. The sample has 15,000 to 20,000 clones, about 80% seen once. Sample: PBMCs, taken in a trial of ipilimumab plus nivolumab as post-transplant consolidation. The source of these receptors is a male donor with diffuse large B-cell lymphoma.

The rearrangement joins TRBV7-9 to TRBJ2-5; D gene uncertain. The CDR3 is 11 residues long. V was pared by 5 bases and J by 5 bases, with 6 bases between. The germline V gene has CDR1 SEHNR and CDR2 FQNEAQ (reference sequence). Here the CDR3 reads CASSNGETQYF. The DNA of the CDR3 is TGTGCCAGCAGCAACGGGGAGACCCAGTACTTC. The full variable domain, completed using reference TRBV7-9 and TRBJ2-5, is DTGVSQNPRHKITKRGQNVTFRCDPISEHNRLYWYRQTLGQGPEFLTYFQNEAQLEKSRLLSDRFSAERPKGSFSTLEIQRTEQGDSAMYLCASSNGETQYFGPGTRLLVL.

Worth noting for this clone: An end of the junction does not agree with germline; a read error may underlie this. The rearrangement links TRBV4-2 to TRBJ2-2; perhaps TRBD1 as D (5 bases). Germline V gene data show CDR1 as LGHNA and CDR2 as YNFKEQ. This CDR3 comprises 16 residues. DNA of the CDR3: TGTGCCGGCAGCCAAGATCTGGCAGGGTTCGCCGGGGAGCTGTTTTTT. It yields the protein CAGSQDLAGFAGELFF.

The genes are TRBV5-6 and TRBJ2-7; D uncertain. CDR3 length: 16 residues. Germline loops: CDR1 SGHDT, CDR2 YYEEEE. V was clipped by 4 bases and J by 1 base, with 18 bases between them. Here the CDR3 DNA reads TGTGCCAGCAGCCTTGGAGCTCTAGTACTTTCCTACGAGCAGTACTTC. This translates into CASSLGALVLSYEQYF. Looking up the rest from reference TRBV5-6 and TRBJ2-7 gives the full variable domain: DAGVTQSPTHLIKTRGQQVTLRCSPKSGHDTVSWYQQALGQGPQFIFQYYEEEERQRGNFPDRFSGHQFPNYSSELNVNALLLGDSALYLCASSLGALVLSYEQYFGPGTRLTVT.

The chain couples TRBV6-4 to TRBJ1-2; no reliable D call. Trimming cost V 8 bases and J 8 bases, with 12 bases left between them. The CDR3 has 11 amino acids. Germline loops: CDR1 MRHNA, CDR2 SNTAGT. CDR3: CASSDGWGYTF. The CDR3 DNA follows: TGTGCCAGCTCGGACGGCTGGGGCTACACCTTC.

The chain couples TRBV5-1 to TRBJ2-5; D might be TRBD2 (5 bases). TRBJ2-7 explains the end of the DNA better; the J call may be wrong. Per the germline V gene, CDR1 is SGHRS and CDR2 is YFSETQ. This CDR3 comprises 14 residues. CDR3 nucleotide sequence: TGCGCCAGCAGCTCGGAAGGGAGCTCCTACGAGCAGTACTTC. This sequence encodes CASSSEGSSYEQYF.

The V and J genes are TRBV6-6 and TRBJ2-1, with TRBD1 matching over 10 bases. CDR3 length: 16 residues. V was clipped by 5 bases and J by 7 bases; unmatched bases: 11. Germline V gene sequence: CDR1 MNHNY, CDR2 SVGAGI (reference sequence). This chain's CDR3 is CASSRRQGAMGNEQFF. CDR3 DNA: TGTGCCAGCAGTAGGAGACAGGGGGCTATGGGTAATGAGCAGTTCTTC.

The V gene is TRBV10-3, the J gene TRBJ2-7; 8 bases map to TRBD1. CDR1 is ENHRY and CDR2 is SYGVKD in the germline V gene. The CDR3 is 15 amino acids. J lost 3 bases, V lost 3 bases, and 7 bases had no gene match. For the CDR3, the DNA is TGTGCCATCAGTGATGAGATAACAGGGGGCTACGAGCAGTACTTC. It is translated as CAISDEITGGYEQYF.

The V gene is TRBV28, the J gene TRBJ2-7; 10 bases match TRBD1. Losses at the gene ends were 7 bases for V and 5 bases for J; bases not matched to a gene: 8. CDR1 and CDR2 from the germline V gene are MDHEN and SYDVKM. The CDR3 runs 14 residues. The CDR3 loop is CASTEQGQGDEQYF. The CDR3 DNA is TGTGCCAGCACCGAACAAGGACAGGGGGACGAGCAGTACTTC.

The V call is TRBV29-1, the J call TRBJ2-7; a weak D match, TRBD1 (6 bases). From germline, CDR1 is SQVTM and CDR2 ANQGSEA. Trimming left V 4 bases short and J 2 bases short, with 12 bases between. This CDR3 has 13 residues. The CDR3 DNA is TGCAGCGTTGTAAGGACAGACCCCTACGAGCAGTACTTC. Amino acids: CSVVRTDPYEQYF.

This sequence joins TRBV5-5 and TRBJ1-1; D is unclear. The CDR3 is made up of 16 amino acids. Trimming removed 3 bases at V and 4 bases at J, with 19 bases between. Germline lookup yields CDR1 SGHKS and CDR2 YYEKEE (reference sequence). CDR3 region: CASSSAGGVRGTEAFF. The CDR3 nucleotides are TGTGCCAGCAGCTCGGCGGGCGGGGTCCGAGGCACTGAAGCTTTCTTT.

This clone appeared a single time. The chain employs TRBV6-5 and TRBJ2-7; TRBD1 agrees at 8 bases. Trimming cost V 6 bases and J 6 bases; bases outside gene matches: 10. The germline gives CDR1 MNHEY, CDR2 SVGAGI. This CDR3 is built from 14 residues. The CDR3 sequence is CASSPDRGFREQYF. Written as DNA, the CDR3 is TGTGCCAGCAGCCCAGACAGGGGATTCCGCGAGCAGTACTTC.

The V and J genes are TRBV19 and TRBJ2-2, with D possibly called TRBD1 or TRBD2 (5 bases each). The CDR3 runs to 13 residues. The V gene lost 4 bases and the J gene lost 10 bases, with 13 bases spanning the gap. CDR1 and CDR2 (germline): LNHDA, SQIVND (reference sequence). CDR3 coding DNA: TGTGCCAGTAGTACCTTGGGGGTGGTGGAGCTGTTTTTT. Translating it yields CASSTLGVVELFF. Looking up the rest from reference TRBV19 and TRBJ2-2 gives the full variable domain: DGGITQSPKYLFRKEGQNVTLSCEQNLNHDAMYWYRQDPGQGLRLIYYSQIVNDFQKGDIAEGYSVSREKKESFPLTVTSAQKNPTAFYLCASSTLGVVELFFGEGSRLTVL.

The chain is built from TRBV2 and TRBJ2-3; 10 bases are shared with TRBD2. CDR1 and CDR2 from the germline V gene are SNHLY and FYNNEI. Unmatched junction bases numbered 3, after V lost 5 bases and J lost 4 bases. The CDR3 totals 14 residues. Written as DNA, the CDR3 is TGTGCCAGCAGTAGCGGGGGGGCGTCAGATACGCAGTATTTT. It encodes CASSSGGASDTQYF.

V usage is TRBV18 and J usage is TRBJ1-2; D is uncertain. Between the trimmed V and J ends, which lost 3 bases and 1 base, there was a span of 9 bases. The CDR3 runs 14 residues. Germline CDR1 and CDR2: KGHSH and LQKENI. In nucleotides, the CDR3 is TGTGCCAGCTCACCCATTGGCAGTAACTATGGCTACACCTTC. It encodes CASSPIGSNYGYTF.

The CDR3 reads CASRPTGDNQPQHF. The CDR3 DNA reads TGTGCCAGCAGGCCTACAGGGGACAATCAGCCCCAGCATTTT. V is TRBV28 and J is TRBJ1-5, with TRBD1 identical over 7 bases. The length of the CDR3 is 14 residues. J lost 3 bases, V lost 6 bases, and 5 bases had no gene match. Per germline, CDR1 MDHEN and CDR2 SYDVKM.

This sequence joins TRBV2 and TRBJ1-4; D is unresolved. The CDR3 is 12 amino acids. Germline-derived CDR1 and CDR2 are SNHLY and FYNNEI. The V gene lost 8 bases and the J gene lost 8 bases, with 12 bases spanning the gap. CDR3 protein: CASAVLKEKLFF. The CDR3 DNA reads TGTGCCAGCGCGGTGTTGAAGGAAAAACTGTTTTTT.

The V and J genes are TRBV5-1 and TRBJ1-2; no reliable D call. The CDR3 contains 14 residues. The ends were cut back, 4 bases at V and 2 bases at J, with 12 bases in the middle. Looked up from germline, CDR1 is SGHRS and CDR2 is YFSETQ. CDR3 sequence reads: CASSGGFGNYGYTF. The CDR3 region has the DNA TGCGCCAGCAGCGGAGGGTTTGGGAACTATGGCTACACCTTC.

V and J are TRBV28 and TRBJ2-1; D perhaps matches TRBD2 (6 bases). CDR3 length: 15 amino acids. The V and J ends lost 6 bases and 11 bases respectively, with 23 bases between them. Germline CDR1 MDHEN, CDR2 SYDVKM. CDR3 region: CASRFSTVRREQQFF. The CDR3 DNA is TGTGCCAGCAGGTTCTCGACAGTTAGGCGGGAACAGCAGTTCTTC.